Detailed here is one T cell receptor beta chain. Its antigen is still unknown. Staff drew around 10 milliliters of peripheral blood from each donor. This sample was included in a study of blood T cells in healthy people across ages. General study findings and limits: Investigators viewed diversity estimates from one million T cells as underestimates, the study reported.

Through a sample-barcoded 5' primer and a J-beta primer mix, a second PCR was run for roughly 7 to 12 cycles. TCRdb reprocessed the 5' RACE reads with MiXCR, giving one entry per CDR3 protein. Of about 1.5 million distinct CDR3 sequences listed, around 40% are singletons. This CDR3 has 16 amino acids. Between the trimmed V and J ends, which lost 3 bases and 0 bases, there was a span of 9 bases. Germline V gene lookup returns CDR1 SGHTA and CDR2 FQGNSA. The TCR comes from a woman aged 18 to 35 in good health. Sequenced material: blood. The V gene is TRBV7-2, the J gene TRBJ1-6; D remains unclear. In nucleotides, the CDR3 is TGTGCCAGCAGCTTTAGGCGATACTCCTATAATTCACCCCTCCACTTT. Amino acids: CASSFRRYSYNSPLHF.